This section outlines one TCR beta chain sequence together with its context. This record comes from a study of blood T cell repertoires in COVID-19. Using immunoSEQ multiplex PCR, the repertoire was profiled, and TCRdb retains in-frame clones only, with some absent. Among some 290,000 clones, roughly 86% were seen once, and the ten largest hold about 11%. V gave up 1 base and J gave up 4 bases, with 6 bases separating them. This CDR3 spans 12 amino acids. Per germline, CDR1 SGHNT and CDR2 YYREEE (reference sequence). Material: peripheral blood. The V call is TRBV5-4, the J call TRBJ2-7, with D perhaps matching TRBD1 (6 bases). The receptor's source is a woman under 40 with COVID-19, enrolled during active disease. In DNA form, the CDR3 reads TGTGCCAGCAGCTTGAGGGGGTACGAGCAGTACTTC. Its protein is CASSLRGYEQYF.